This TCR beta chain originates from a study of control samples from healthy donors and cancer patients. Germline CDR1 LNHDA, CDR2 SQIVND (reference sequence). This CDR3 has 15 residues. Trimming took 1 base from V and 0 from J, leaving 7 bases between them. Clones were read by immunoSEQ multiplex PCR, and TCRdb kept only the in-frame ones, dropping some. The sample carries 140,000 to 150,000 clones, about nine tenths recorded once. Material for sequencing was blood. This TCR came from a man aged 25-45 years in good health. The J gene is TRBJ1-5, the V gene TRBV19; D not certain. Written as DNA, the CDR3 is TGTGCCAGTAGTATAGTCGGATATAGCAATCAGCCCCAGCATTTT. This encodes CASSIVGYSNQPQHF.